Listed here are 9 T cell receptor beta chains from one sample, sequenced in a study of T cells after posttransplantation cyclophosphamide. The assay was immunoSEQ multiplex PCR, and TCRdb's table has in-frame clones only and misses some. The record shows roughly 15,000 clones for this sample, with no singletons present. A marrow graft followed busulfan-fludarabine conditioning, with cyclophosphamide on days +3 and +4. The specimen comprised PBMCs, sampled 1162 days after allogeneic stem cell transplant with posttransplant cyclophosphamide. The receptor set was obtained from a female patient in her forties who received an allogeneic stem cell transplant from a related donor, was CMV-positive, and had no GVHD. Some T cells may possibly be graft donor cells.

This clone has at least ten counts. The J gene is TRBJ1-5, the V gene TRBV5-6, with 7 bases that match TRBD1. The CDR3 contains 14 residues. The junction had 5 bases not matched to a gene; V was cut back by 4 bases and J by 4 bases. The germline V gene encodes CDR1 SGHDT and CDR2 YYEEEE. CDR3 amino acids: CASSQTGMNQPQHF. The CDR3 region has the DNA TGTGCCAGCAGCCAGACAGGGATGAATCAGCCCCAGCATTTT.

Many counts were recorded for this clone. The chain employs TRBV7-8 and TRBJ2-3; D call uncertain. Trimming removed 5 bases from V and 2 bases from J, with 14 bases in between. From germline, CDR1 is SGHVS and CDR2 FQNEAQ. This CDR3 is 15 amino acids long. The CDR3 region has the DNA TGTGCCAGCAGCCTCGCCGGGTCCATCACAGATACGCAGTATTTT. This encodes CASSLAGSITDTQYF. Full variable domain (rest looked up from reference TRBV7-8 and TRBJ2-3): GAGVSQSPRYKVAKRGQDVALRCDPISGHVSLFWYQQALGQGPEFLTYFQNEAQLDKSGLPSDRFFAERPEGSVSTLKIQRTQQEDSAVYLCASSLAGSITDTQYFGPGTRLTVL.

On this clone: The junction departs from germline at one end; a sequencing error may be responsible. The chain recombines TRBV18 with TRBJ2-7; tentative D call: TRBD1 (5 bases). This CDR3 comprises 14 residues. Germline V gene sequence: CDR1 KGHSH, CDR2 LQKENI. CDR3 DNA sequence: TGTGCCAGCTCACGGTTGGCAGGGTTCTACAAGCAGTACTTC. It is translated as CASSRLAGFYKQYF.

Many counts were recorded for this clone. The chain joins TRBV7-9 to TRBJ2-2, with D possibly TRBD1 on 6 matching bases. V was pared by 4 bases and J by 4 bases, with 16 bases between. Germline V CDR1 and CDR2: SEHNR, FQNEAQ (reference sequence). CDR3 length: 16 residues. DNA for the CDR3: TGTGCCAGCAGCTCACCTAACAGGGCATCCACCGGGGAGCTGTTTTTT. Translation: CASSSPNRASTGELFF.

This clone occurred many times. Other DNA sequences within the sample encode an identical CDR3. The gene calls are TRBV9 and TRBJ1-2; 7 nucleotides match TRBD1. The CDR3 consists of 16 residues. J lost 2 bases, V lost 0 bases, and 7 bases had no gene match. CDR1 and CDR2 from the germline V gene are SGDLS and YYNGEE. The DNA of the CDR3 is TGTGCCAGCAGCGTAGCGAGAACGGGACAGAACTATGGCTACACCTTC. It encodes CASSVARTGQNYGYTF.

Ten or more counts support this clone. The rearrangement joins TRBV5-4 to TRBJ1-4, with D perhaps TRBD1 (6 bases). The V and J ends lost 4 bases and 4 bases respectively, with 14 bases between them. CDR1 and CDR2 (germline): SGHNT, YYREEE (reference sequence). This CDR3 has 15 amino acids. The CDR3 coding sequence is TGTGCCAGCAGCATCCAGGGGATGGTTAATGAAAAACTGTTTTTT. Protein: CASSIQGMVNEKLFF.

The table lists this clone with many counts. The V and J genes are TRBV19 and TRBJ1-5; D unresolved. Germline V gene lookup returns CDR1 LNHDA and CDR2 SQIVND (reference sequence). Trimming left V 3 bases short and J 3 bases short, with 12 bases between. The CDR3 consists of 15 residues. The CDR3 loop reads CASSISRAHNQPQHF. The CDR3 DNA is TGTGCCAGTAGTATTTCCCGAGCCCACAATCAGCCCCAGCATTTT.

This clone was seen at least ten times. This rearrangement joins TRBV5-1 to TRBJ2-7; 7 bases agree with TRBD1. The CDR3 extends over 15 amino acids. J lost 0 bases, V lost 3 bases, and 6 bases had no gene match. Germline CDR1 reads SGHRS; CDR2 reads YFSETQ. CDR3 protein: CASSSGQANSYEQYF. Here the CDR3 DNA reads TGCGCCAGCAGCTCAGGACAGGCCAACTCCTACGAGCAGTACTTC.

This clone was seen ten or more times. The V call is TRBV25-1, the J call TRBJ2-6; the D is unclear. This CDR3 spans 13 amino acids. CDR1 is MGHDK, CDR2 SYGVNS, per germline. V was pared by 7 bases and J by 0 bases, with 4 bases between. In DNA form, the CDR3 reads TGTGCCAGCATGCGCTCTGGGGCCAACGTCCTGACTTTC. Translating gives CASMRSGANVLTF.